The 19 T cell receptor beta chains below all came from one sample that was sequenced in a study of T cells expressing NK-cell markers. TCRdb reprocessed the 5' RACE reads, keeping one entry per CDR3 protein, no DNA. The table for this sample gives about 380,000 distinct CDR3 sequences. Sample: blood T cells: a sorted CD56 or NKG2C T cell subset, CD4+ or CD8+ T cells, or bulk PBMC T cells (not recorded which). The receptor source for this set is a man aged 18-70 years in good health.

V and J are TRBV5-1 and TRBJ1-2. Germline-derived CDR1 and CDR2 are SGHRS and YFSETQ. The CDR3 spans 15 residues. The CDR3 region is CATLTLAFPNYGYTF.

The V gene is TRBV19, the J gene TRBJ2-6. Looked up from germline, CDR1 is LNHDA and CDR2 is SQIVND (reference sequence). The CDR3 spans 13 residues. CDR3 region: CASSDPNFRVLTF.

The CDR3 is CASSQGPVSGPYGYTF. The chain couples TRBV3-1 to TRBJ1-2; the TCRdb D gene call, TRBD1, has no DNA to confirm it. The CDR3 covers 16 residues. Germline V gene data show CDR1 as LGHDT and CDR2 as YNNKEL (reference sequence).

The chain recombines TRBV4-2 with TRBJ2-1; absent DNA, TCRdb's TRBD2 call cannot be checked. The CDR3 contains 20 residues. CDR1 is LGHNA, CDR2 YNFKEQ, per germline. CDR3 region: CASSPFGSSGGLSSYNEQFF.

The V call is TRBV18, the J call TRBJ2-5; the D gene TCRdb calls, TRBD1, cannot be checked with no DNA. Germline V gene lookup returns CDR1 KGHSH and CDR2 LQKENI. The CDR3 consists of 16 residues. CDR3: CASSPTSGEPKETQYF.

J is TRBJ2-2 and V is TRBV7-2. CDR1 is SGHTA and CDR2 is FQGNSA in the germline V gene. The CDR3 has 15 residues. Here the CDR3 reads CASSLSVTNTGELFF. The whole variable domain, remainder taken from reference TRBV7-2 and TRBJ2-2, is GAGVSQSPSNKVTEKGKDVELRCDPISGHTALYWYRQSLGQGLEFLIYFQGNSAPDKSGLPSDRFSAERTGGSVSTLTIQRTQQEDSAVYLCASSLSVTNTGELFFGEGSRLTVL.

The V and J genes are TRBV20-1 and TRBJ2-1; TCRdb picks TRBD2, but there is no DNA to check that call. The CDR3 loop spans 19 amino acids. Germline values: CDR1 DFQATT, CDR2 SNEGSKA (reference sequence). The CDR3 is CSARDRQAGGLKSYNEQFF.

CDR3 sequence: CASSRLRGQETQYF. The J gene is TRBJ2-5, the V gene TRBV5-1. This CDR3 has 14 residues. Germline CDR1 and CDR2: SGHRS and YFSETQ.

The CDR3 loop is CASSDPGHGTGGQYF. This chain joins TRBV6-1 and TRBJ2-7; with no DNA, the TCRdb D assignment of TRBD1 cannot be verified. CDR3 length: 15 residues. Germline V CDR1 and CDR2: MNHNS, SASEGT.

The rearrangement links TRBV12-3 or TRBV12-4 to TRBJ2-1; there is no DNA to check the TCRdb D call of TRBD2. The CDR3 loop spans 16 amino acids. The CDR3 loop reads CASSFPGLAGWDEQFF.

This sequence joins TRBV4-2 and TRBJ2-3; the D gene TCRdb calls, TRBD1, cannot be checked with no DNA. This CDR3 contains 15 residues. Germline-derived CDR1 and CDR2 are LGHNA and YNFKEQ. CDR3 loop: CASRYYEGARNTQYF.

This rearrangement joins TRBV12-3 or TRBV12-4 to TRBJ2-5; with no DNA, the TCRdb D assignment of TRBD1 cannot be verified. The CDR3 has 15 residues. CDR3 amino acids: CASTAFGTRQETQYF.

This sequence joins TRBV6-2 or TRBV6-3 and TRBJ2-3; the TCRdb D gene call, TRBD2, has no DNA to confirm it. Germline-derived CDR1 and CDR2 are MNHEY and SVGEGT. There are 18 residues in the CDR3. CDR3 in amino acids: CASSSNRLAGGRPDTQYF.

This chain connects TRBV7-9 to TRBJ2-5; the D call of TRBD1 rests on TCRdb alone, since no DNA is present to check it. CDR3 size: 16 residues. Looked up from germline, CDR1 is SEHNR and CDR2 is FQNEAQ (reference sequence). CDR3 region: CASSLGSGGAQETQYF.

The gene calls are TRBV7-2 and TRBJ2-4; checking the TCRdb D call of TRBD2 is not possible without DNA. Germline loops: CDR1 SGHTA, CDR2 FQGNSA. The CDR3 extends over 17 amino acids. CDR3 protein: CASSIPERGLAKNIQYF.

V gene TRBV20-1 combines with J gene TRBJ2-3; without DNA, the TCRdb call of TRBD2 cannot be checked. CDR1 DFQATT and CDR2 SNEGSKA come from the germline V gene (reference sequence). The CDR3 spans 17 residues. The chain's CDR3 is CSARRGLAGFGADTQYF.

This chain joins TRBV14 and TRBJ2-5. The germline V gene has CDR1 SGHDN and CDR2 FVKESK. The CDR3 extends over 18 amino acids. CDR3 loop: CASSQMKGVGRAQETQYF.

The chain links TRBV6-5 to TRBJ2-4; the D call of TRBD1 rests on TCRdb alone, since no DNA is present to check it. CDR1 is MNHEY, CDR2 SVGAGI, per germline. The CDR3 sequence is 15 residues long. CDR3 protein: CASSYDRWGKNIQYF.

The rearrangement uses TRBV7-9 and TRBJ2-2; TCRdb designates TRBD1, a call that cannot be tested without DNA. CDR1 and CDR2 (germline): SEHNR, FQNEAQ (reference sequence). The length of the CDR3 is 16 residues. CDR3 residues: CASSLGRGGGTGELFF.